This T cell receptor beta chain emerged from a study of regulatory T cells in long-lasting Graves disease. Many counts were recorded for this clonotype. Time point here: newly diagnosed GD, antithyroid drugs for less than 3 months. Preparation of the TCR library used RNA extracted from PBMCs. Trimming removed 6 bases from V and 4 bases from J, with 16 bases in between. Per germline, CDR1 MGHDK and CDR2 SYGVNS. CDR3 length equals 15 residues. For TCR beta, libraries came from iRepertoire HTBI primers and Arm-PCR of CDR3 regions. TCRdb reprocessed the multiplex PCR reads via MiXCR and lists one record per CDR3 protein. This table holds about 430,000 distinct CDR3 sequences, over 14% found once. The data were also submitted as part of a second study, on T cells in Graves' hyperthyroidism and ophthalmopathy. That investigation notes: HTBI primers were used for first-round RT-PCR of the TCR CDR3.

This clonotype was sampled from a woman aged 40 to 49 with Graves disease. The sample in question was peripheral blood mononuclear cells (PBMCs), obtained at new diagnosis, from a patient treated with antithyroid drugs. J is TRBJ2-1 and V is TRBV25-1, with D possibly matching TRBD1 (6 bases). DNA of the CDR3: TGTGCCAGCAGATCGGACAGCGATTTTTACAATGAGCAGTTCTTC. As protein: CASRSDSDFYNEQFF.